One T cell receptor (beta chain) is described in this entry. These data come from a study of blood T cell repertoires in COVID-19. Source study methods: Nucleated cell counts were estimated from reference gene primer amplification. The data were produced by immunoSEQ multiplex PCR, yet TCRdb's version contains in-frame clones alone and is incomplete. V and J calls and clone size are copied from that table; D and trimming were computed from the DNA. There are approximately 490,000 clones in the sample; about 90% occur only once, and roughly 0.7% lies in the top ten. Study members were between roughly 18 and 100 years old and lived in approximately 25 US regions. Germline assignment: CDR1 LNHDA and CDR2 SQIVND (reference sequence). The CDR3 has 15 amino acids. The ends were cut back, 6 bases at V and 0 bases at J, with 12 bases in the middle.

The sequenced sample consisted of PBMCs or T cells enriched from blood (not recorded which). This clonotype was sampled from a woman aged 18-29 years who had recovered from COVID-19. The rearrangement uses TRBV19 and TRBJ1-3, with D possibly TRBD1 on 5 matching bases. The CDR3 sequence is CASRGLMASGNTIYF. CDR3 DNA sequence: TGTGCCAGTAGGGGACTAATGGCCTCTGGAAACACCATATATTTT.